The sequence of this TCR beta chain was determined in a study of vaccination effects on CD4 cells after COVID-19. Study-wide results and caveats: Clones of infection and vaccine origin contracted markedly late after vaccination.

V was pared by 3 bases and J by 5 bases, with 17 bases of the junction left unmatched. The CDR3 runs to 19 residues. CDR1 is SNHLY, CDR2 FYNNEI, per germline. Before any sequencing was done, the ViraFEST assay used viral peptide pools to expand antigen-specific CD4+ T cells. Isolation of CD4+ T cells took place after 10 days of culture. No vaccinee had earlier SARS-CoV-2 infection, and nucleocapsid antibodies were negative. Assay: immunoSEQ multiplex PCR; the TCRdb copy retains only in-frame clones and omits some. The table includes tens of thousands of clones, approximately 64% detected once. Details on this clone: Its antigen is not identified.

The clonotype originates from a human donor who received a COVID-19 vaccine. The genes are TRBV2 and TRBJ2-5; 11 bases fit TRBD2. The sequencing here drew on CD4+ T cells from PBMCs cultured with HCoV-OC43 spike peptides, taken before COVID-19 vaccination. The subset: HCoV-OC43 spike overlapping peptide pool stimulation. Here the CDR3 DNA reads TGTGCCAGCAGTGATCTAGCCCTGGGACTAGCGGTACCCGGGGAGACCCAGTACTTC. As protein: CASSDLALGLAVPGETQYF.